The present TCR beta chain was sequenced within a study of control samples from healthy donors and cancer patients. The ends lost 0 bases at V and 2 bases at J; junction bases unmatched: 4. CDR3 length: 15 residues. In germline, CDR1 is SGHNT, CDR2 YYREEE (reference sequence). The protocol was immunoSEQ multiplex PCR, while the TCRdb copy is restricted to in-frame clones and leaves out a portion. Counted here are tens of thousands of clones, nearly 90% occurring once; the ten biggest clones make up around 5.9%. The count of this clone is one. The V and J genes are TRBV5-4 and TRBJ1-1; 7 bases agree with TRBD1. This TCR derives from a man in his 60s with colorectal cancer. Sequenced: PBMCs. The CDR3 DNA is TGTGCCAGCAGCTTGGAGGGGGCGCATAACACTGAAGCTTTCTTT. This translates into CASSLEGAHNTEAFF. Full variable domain (missing parts from reference TRBV5-4 and TRBJ1-1): ETGVTQSPTHLIKTRGQQVTLRCSSQSGHNTVSWYQQALGQGPQFIFQYYREEENGRGNFPPRFSGLQFPNYSSELNVNALELDDSALYLCASSLEGAHNTEAFFGQGTRLTVV.